This passage covers 8 T cell receptor beta chains from one sample sequenced in a study of blood T cell repertoires in COVID-19 (dated by TCRdb to 2018 to 2020). The library came from the immunoSEQ multiplex PCR assay. TCRdb carries this immuneACCESS record with in-frame sequences only. Its versions omit some clonotypes, under half of them owing to an unresolved V gene in the studies checked, with the rest unexplained. Recorded for this sample are more than 150,000 clones; 70% to 80% of them occurred a single time. The ten largest clones represent over 13% of the sample. Sequenced: PBMCs or T cells enriched from blood (not recorded which). These TCRs come from a man between 60 and 75 years old who had been exposed to COVID-19.

This chain connects TRBV2 to TRBJ1-1, with no clear D. The CDR3 sequence is 13 residues long. The germline V and J ends were trimmed by 3 bases and 3 bases, with 8 bases remaining between them. The V gene's germline CDR1 is SNHLY and CDR2 FYNNEI. The CDR3, as DNA: TGTGCCAGCAGTGACCAGCGGCACACTGAAGCTTTCTTT. This sequence encodes CASSDQRHTEAFF.

The rearrangement links TRBV12-3 or TRBV12-4 to TRBJ2-1, with a possible D match to TRBD2 (6 bases). The CDR3 is made up of 13 amino acids. V was trimmed by 5 bases and J by 15 bases, leaving 20 bases between them. CDR3 sequence reads: CASSPSAAGTRFF. The CDR3 nucleotides are TGTGCCAGCAGTCCTAGCGCAGCAGGGACCCGGTTCTTC.

The chain has TRBV30 and TRBJ2-2; the match to TRBD1 covers 7 bases. V shed 4 bases and J 3 bases; nucleotides not matched to a gene: 8. Looked up from germline, CDR1 is GTSNPN and CDR2 is SVGIG (reference sequence). This CDR3 spans 15 amino acids. This CDR3 is CAWTVTGVYTGELFF. CDR3 nucleotides: TGTGCCTGGACAGTAACAGGGGTCTACACCGGGGAGCTGTTTTTT.

The J gene is TRBJ2-5, the V gene TRBV29-1, with 8 bases that match TRBD2. Trimming took 8 bases from V and 2 from J; bases not matched to a gene: 7. CDR1 SQVTM and CDR2 ANQGSEA come from the germline V gene. The CDR3 consists of 13 residues. CDR3 nucleotide sequence: TGCAGCCTTACTGCGGGGGGACAAGAGACCCAGTACTTC. Translating it yields CSLTAGGQETQYF.

The genes are TRBV6-2 or TRBV6-3 and TRBJ2-2, with TRBD2 as a possible D gene (6 bases). The CDR3 is 15 amino acids. Germline CDR1 is MNHEY and CDR2 is SVGEGT. The V end lost 4 bases, the J end lost 2 bases, and 11 bases lay between the germline ends. Written as DNA, the CDR3 is TGTGCCAGCAGTTTCGGGACTTTTAACACCGGGGAGCTGTTTTTT. It yields the protein CASSFGTFNTGELFF.

V usage is TRBV5-1 and J usage is TRBJ2-2, with a weak D call TRBD1 (5 bases). Per germline, CDR1 SGHRS and CDR2 YFSETQ. V dropped 4 bases and J dropped 0 bases, with 7 bases sitting between them. The CDR3 spans 14 residues. The DNA for the CDR3 is TGCGCCAGCAGCCCGACAGCGAACACCGGGGAGCTGTTTTTT. Translating it yields CASSPTANTGELFF.

The genes are TRBV20-1 and TRBJ1-4; D is ambiguous. V lost 3 bases to trimming and J lost 0 bases, with 8 bases between them. CDR3 length equals 14 residues. The germline V gene encodes CDR1 DFQATT and CDR2 SNEGSKA (reference sequence). The DNA for the CDR3 is TGCAGTGCTAGTAAGAGTGCAACTAATGAAAAACTGTTTTTT. Its protein product is CSASKSATNEKLFF.

This clone was detected only a few times. The J gene is TRBJ2-1, the V gene TRBV5-4; 7 bases map to TRBD2. Germline CDR1 is SGHNT and CDR2 is YYREEE (reference sequence). The CDR3 is 19 amino acids. J gave up 0 bases and V 0 bases, and 12 bases lay outside the gene matches. CDR3: CASSLGGGGGPSSYNEQFF. CDR3 DNA sequence: TGTGCCAGCAGCTTGGGCGGCGGGGGAGGGCCCTCCTCCTACAATGAGCAGTTCTTC.